This T cell receptor (beta chain) was identified in a study of cytomegalovirus exposure and HLA in healthy donors. Findings and caveats of the study: It was confirmed in vitro that a few of the CMV-associated chains were specific for CMV antigens.

The assay was immunoSEQ multiplex PCR, and TCRdb's table has in-frame clones only and misses some. Of 70,000 to 95,000 clones listed, more than 85% are singletons. Germline V gene sequence: CDR1 LNHDA, CDR2 SQIVND (reference sequence). CDR3 length equals 15 residues. With V trimmed by 4 bases and J by 2 bases, 2 bases remained unmatched. Concerning this clone itself: What it binds is not known.

The specimen sequenced was PBMCs. The sequence came from a young woman in good health and CMV-seronegative. The genes are TRBV19 and TRBJ2-2, with 9 bases lining up with TRBD2. CDR3 nucleotides: TGTGCCAGTAGTAATAGCGGGGGTAACACCGGGGAGCTGTTTTTT. As protein: CASSNSGGNTGELFF.